These T cell receptor beta chains were read from a single sample in a study of blood T cell repertoires in COVID-19. Produced via immunoSEQ multiplex PCR; TCRdb's table is partial and in-frame only. The sample holds under 200,000 clones, 65% to 85% seen once. Sequencing was carried out using peripheral blood. The receptors stem from a woman aged 30 to 39 with acute or convalescent COVID-19. Each CDR3 is given with its conserved first and last residue. The order of the fields is V gene, J gene, clone size, CDR3 protein. Clone size is not always given. Where it is, it says once, few, many or a class for expanded clones.

v_call: TRBV10-3; j_call: TRBJ1-2; clone_size: NA; cdr3_aa: CAIQTGGESYTF
v_call: TRBV5-1; j_call: TRBJ2-3; clone_size: once; cdr3_aa: CASSRVNDGRGTQYF
v_call: TRBV28; j_call: TRBJ1-1; clone_size: NA; cdr3_aa: CASNTIGQGGNTEAFF
v_call: TRBV11-2; j_call: TRBJ2-7; clone_size: NA; cdr3_aa: CASSSLIRGTGEQYF
v_call: TRBV7-2; j_call: TRBJ2-7; clone_size: NA; cdr3_aa: CASSLAPAQSYEQYF
v_call: TRBV29-1; j_call: TRBJ2-1; clone_size: NA; cdr3_aa: CSVDRTGLYNEQFF
v_call: TRBV5-4; j_call: TRBJ2-2; clone_size: NA; cdr3_aa: CASSSGPRVAGELFF
v_call: TRBV5-4; j_call: TRBJ2-1; clone_size: NA; cdr3_aa: CASSLGTGGRNEQFF
v_call: TRBV19; j_call: TRBJ1-1; clone_size: NA; cdr3_aa: CASSIRQGEAFF
v_call: TRBV2; j_call: TRBJ2-7; clone_size: NA; cdr3_aa: CASSETGGYSYEQYF
v_call: TRBV6-1; j_call: TRBJ1-5; clone_size: NA; cdr3_aa: CASSGTGAQPQHF
v_call: TRBV6-2/TRBV6-3; j_call: TRBJ2-4; clone_size: NA; cdr3_aa: CASSYEVAGGGLNIQYF
v_call: TRBV27; j_call: TRBJ2-7; clone_size: NA; cdr3_aa: CASSLPSSAGEQYF